The next 14 T cell receptor beta chains were all read from a single sample in a study of tumor and adjacent non-tumor tissue in lung cancer. Three rounds of nested PCR, following a modified ARM-PCR protocol, produced the TCRbeta library. TCRdb itself ran the multiplex PCR reads through MiXCR, one entry per CDR3 protein. The sample holds about 90,000 distinct CDR3 sequences, about 77% seen once. No cell sorting was done before RNA was extracted from the tissue. Distant lung tissue was collected more than 3 cm away from the tumor edge. Source material: distant non-tumor lung tissue. The receptors derive from a woman between 50 and 59 years old with non-small cell lung cancer.

This clonotype was seen repeatedly, ten times or more. The CDR3 nucleotides are TGTGCCAGCAGTTGGGCCCGGGACTCCCCCTACGAGCAGTACTTC. This sequence encodes CASSWARDSPYEQYF. V is TRBV28 and J is TRBJ2-7; D perhaps matches TRBD2 (6 bases). The ends were cut back, 4 bases at V and 2 bases at J, with 15 bases in the middle. The CDR3 covers 15 residues. Germline assignment: CDR1 MDHEN and CDR2 SYDVKM.

This chain joins TRBV4-1 and TRBJ2-3; D is possibly TRBD1 (5 bases). Germline-derived CDR1 and CDR2 are MGHRA and YSYEKL. V shed 2 bases and J shed 2 bases, with 11 bases lying between them. The CDR3 contains 15 residues. The DNA of the CDR3 is TGCGCCAGCAGCCAATCGGTACAGGACACAGATACGCAGTATTTT. Residues: CASSQSVQDTDTQYF.

The chain carries TRBV12-3 or TRBV12-4 and TRBJ2-1; D is unresolved. V lost 5 bases to trimming and J lost 11 bases, with 13 bases between them. The CDR3 sequence is 12 residues long. The CDR3 nucleotides read TGTGCCAGCAGTCCTGAGACGGATAAGCAGTTCTTC. This encodes CASSPETDKQFF.

With respect to this clonotype: The junction does not match germline at one end; this may be a read error. The chain links TRBV11-2 to TRBJ2-1; 9 nucleotides align to TRBD2. Germline V lookup: CDR1 SGHAT, CDR2 FQNNGV. This CDR3 region has 15 residues. CDR3 loop: CVSSLESSGNHMQFF. CDR3 bases: TGTGTCAGCAGCTTAGAATCTAGCGGGAATCATATGCAGTTCTTC. The full variable domain, rest sourced from reference TRBV11-2 and TRBJ2-1, is EAGVAQSPRYKIIEKRQSVAFWCNPISGHATLYWYQQILGQGPKLLIQFQNNGVVDDSQLPKDRFSAERLKGVDSTLKIQPAKLEDSAVYLCVSSLESSGNHMQFFGPGTRLTVL.

This clonotype has a single count. An end of the junction differs from the germline gene, which may be a read error. The chain recombines TRBV4-1 with TRBJ2-7; D not certain. The CDR3 consists of 12 residues. Germline CDR1 is MGHRA and CDR2 is YSYEKL. Written as DNA, the CDR3 is TGCGCCAGCAGCCGAGTAGGCTACCAGCAGTACTTC. Protein sequence: CASSRVGYQQYF.

The J gene is TRBJ2-6, the V gene TRBV7-8; D uncertain. The CDR3 loop spans 14 amino acids. The germline V gene encodes CDR1 SGHVS and CDR2 FQNEAQ. CDR3 protein: CVSSPGFGANVLTF. Here the CDR3 DNA reads TGTGTCAGTAGCCCGGGCTTTGGGGCCAACGTCCTGACTTTC.

This clonotype has just one count. Since a much larger clone is just one base distant, this may be a read error. V usage is TRBV5-1 and J usage is TRBJ2-1; no firm D call. The CDR3 runs to 16 residues. Germline CDR1 reads SGHRS; CDR2 reads YFSETQ. The DNA of the CDR3 is TGCGCCAGCAACTTGGTAGGTCGAGGTTCCTACAATGAGCAGTTCTTC. It translates to CASNLVGRGSYNEQFF.

In regard to this clonotype: One end of the junction fails to match germline, which may point to a read error. V usage is TRBV6-1 and J usage is TRBJ2-6; 7 positions agree with TRBD2. Germline values: CDR1 MNHNS, CDR2 SASEGT. The CDR3 runs 16 residues. CDR3 sequence reads: CAGSERSGSGANVLSF. The CDR3 DNA sequence: TGTGCCGGCAGTGAACGGTCCGGGAGCGGGGCCAACGTCCTGTCTTTC.

A word on this clonotype: Mismatch with germline at one junction end may stem from a read error. V gene TRBV4-2 combines with J gene TRBJ2-7; tentative D call: TRBD2 (5 bases). Germline-derived CDR1 and CDR2 are LGHNA and YNFKEQ. This CDR3 has 17 residues. In nucleotides, the CDR3 is TGTCCCAGCAACCAAGAAACCACTAGTCCGTCCCCCTACGAGCAGTACTTC. Its translation: CPSNQETTSPSPYEQYF.

A note on this clonotype: The CDR3 ends on some other residue instead of the conserved phenylalanine or tryptophan, so this is likely a read error. The chain is built from TRBV6-5 and TRBJ1-5; possibly TRBD1 for D (6 bases). The germline V gene encodes CDR1 MNHEY and CDR2 SVGAGI. This CDR3 is built from 14 residues. CDR3 in amino acids: CASSLTGGNQSQHL. CDR3 nucleotides: TGTGCCAGCAGTCTGACAGGAGGAAATCAGTCCCAGCATTTA.

On this clonotype: The CDR3 carries no conserved terminal phenylalanine or tryptophan, so it likely arises from a read error. This chain links TRBV4-1 with TRBJ2-1; no clear D. The CDR3 covers 16 residues. The germline gives CDR1 MGHRA, CDR2 YSYEKL. CDR3 in DNA: TGCGCCAGCAGCCAAGGACACCTTGTGACCTACAATGGGCAGTTCCTC. It is translated as CASSQGHLVTYNGQFL.

Comment on this clonotype: One end of the junction is discordant with germline, which a read error may explain. The chain recombines TRBV6-5 with TRBJ1-1, with TRBD1 identical over 7 bases. The CDR3 totals 14 residues. Per germline, CDR1 MNHEY and CDR2 SVGAGI. CDR3 sequence (DNA): TGTGCCAGTCAGGAGGGACAGATGAACACAGAAGCTTTCTTT. This encodes CASQEGQMNTEAFF.

Regarding this clonotype: Germline and junction disagree at one end, which may indicate a read error. The genes are TRBV11-2 and TRBJ1-3; D is uncertain. The CDR3 loop spans 15 amino acids. Per the germline V gene, CDR1 is SGHAT and CDR2 is FQNNGV. CDR3 coding DNA: TGTGCAAGCAGCGCAGACATGAACTATGGAAACACCATATATTTT. Its translation: CASSADMNYGNTIYF.

The V call is TRBV29-1, the J call TRBJ2-3; no reliable D call. CDR3 size: 14 residues. Trimming took 5 bases from V and 4 from J, leaving 16 bases between them. CDR1 is SQVTM and CDR2 is ANQGSEA in the germline V gene. DNA of the CDR3: TGCAGCGTTTCGGCTGAAACGACCTCAGATACGCAGTATTTT. Amino acids: CSVSAETTSDTQYF.